The clone carrying this T cell receptor beta chain was counted only a few times. Its antigen is unknown. This entry comes from a study of post-analysis software for immune sequencing data. General study points: Versus controls, multiple sclerosis patients showed significantly lower diversity (normalized Chao1). Compared with controls, patients had more of 4 to 6 TRBV segments, including TRBV5-6, TRBV5-1 and TRBV20-1.

V lost 6 bases to trimming and J lost 2 bases, with 17 bases between them. Germline CDR1 reads SQVTM; CDR2 reads ANQGSEA. There are 14 residues in the CDR3. The TCR beta cDNA libraries contained unique molecular identifiers. TCRdb called the PCR reads again in MiXCR, with one record for every CDR3 protein. The profile covers a few hundred thousand distinct CDR3 sequences, with 39% appearing a single time and about 8% taken by the ten largest. Sequences were obtained from blood. The origin of this receptor is a girl aged 2-15 years with multiple sclerosis. The J gene is TRBJ2-7, the V gene TRBV29-1, with a possible D match to TRBD1 (6 bases). Here the CDR3 reads CSVSSDRSTYEQYF. The CDR3 bases are TGCAGCGTGAGCTCGGACAGATCTACCTACGAGCAGTACTTC.